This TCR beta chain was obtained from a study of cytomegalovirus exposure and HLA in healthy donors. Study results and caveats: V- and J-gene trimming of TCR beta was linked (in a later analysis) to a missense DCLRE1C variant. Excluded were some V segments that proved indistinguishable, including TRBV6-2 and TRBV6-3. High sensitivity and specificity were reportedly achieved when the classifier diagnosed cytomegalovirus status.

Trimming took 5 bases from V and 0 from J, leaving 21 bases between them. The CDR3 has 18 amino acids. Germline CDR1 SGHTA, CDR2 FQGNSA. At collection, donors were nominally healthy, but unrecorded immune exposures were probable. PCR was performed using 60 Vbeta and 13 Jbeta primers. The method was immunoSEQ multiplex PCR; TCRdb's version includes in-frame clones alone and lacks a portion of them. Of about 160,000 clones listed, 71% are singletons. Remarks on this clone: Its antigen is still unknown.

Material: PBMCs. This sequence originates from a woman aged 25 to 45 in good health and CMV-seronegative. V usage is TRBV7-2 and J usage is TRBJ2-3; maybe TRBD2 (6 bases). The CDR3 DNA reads TGTGCCAGCAGCCCTCAGACTAGTAATGTCGCGAGCACAGATACGCAGTATTTT. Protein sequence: CASSPQTSNVASTDTQYF.